These T cell receptor beta chains were read from a single sample in a study of OX40 agonist ivuxolimab in advanced cancers. TCRdb keeps only in-frame clones here, not all; method: immunoSEQ multiplex PCR. Of roughly 6,000 clones detected, about 80% appear once; the ten largest clones hold approximately 12%. Sequencing used CD4+ or CD8+ T cells sorted from blood, obtained in a trial of the OX40 agonist ivuxolimab. These receptors came from an adult with an advanced solid tumor such as melanoma, head and neck, liver or kidney cancer. Both conserved end residues are part of each CDR3. A D gene is named only where the DNA matches it firmly. Clone size is not always given. Where it is, it says once, few, many or a class for expanded clones.

>16|TRBJ1-3|TRBV2|-|-
TGTGCCAGCAGTGATGGACAGTTCACCTCTGGAAACACCATATATTTT
CASSDGQFTSGNTIYF
>14|TRBJ1-1|TRBV6-5|-|-
TGTGCCAGCAGTTTGACAAGGCCGAGCACTGAAGCTTTCTTT
CASSLTRPSTEAFF
>15|TRBJ2-7|TRBV7-9|-|-
TGTGCCAGCAGTCCGGGCCCCCGGACCCCCTACGAGCAGTACTTC
CASSPGPRTPYEQYF
>16|TRBJ2-7|TRBV5-1|TRBD2|-
TGCGCCAGCAGCCCTGCTGCGGTCGCGGGGGGATACGAGCAGTACTTC
CASSPAAVAGGYEQYF
>15|TRBJ1-3|TRBV7-9|-|-
TGTGCCAGCACTCCCGACGGGAAATCTGGAAACACCATATATTTT
CASTPDGKSGNTIYF
>15|TRBJ1-2|TRBV9|-|few
TGTGCCAGCAGCGGATGGACAGAGTCTAACTATGGCTACACCTTC
CASSGWTESNYGYTF
>12|TRBJ2-5|TRBV7-8|-|-
TGTGCCAGCACCCCCGGTGGGGAGACCCAGTACTTC
CASTPGGETQYF
>15|TRBJ2-2|TRBV15|TRBD1|-
TGTGCCACCAGCAGATCGGACAGGGAAGGCGGGGAGCTGTTTTTT
CATSRSDREGGELFF
>10|TRBJ2-5|TRBV2|-|-
TGTGCCAGCAGTGATATATCCCAGTACTTC
CASSDISQYF
>14|TRBJ2-1|TRBV10-3|TRBD1|-
TGTGCCATCAGTGAGGGGACAGGGTACAATGAGCAGTTCTTC
CAISEGTGYNEQFF
>14|TRBJ2-1|TRBV5-4|-|once
TGTGCCAGCAGCGACCGAGGGATATACAATGAGCAGTTCTTC
CASSDRGIYNEQFF
>16|TRBJ1-1|TRBV4-1|-|-
TGCGCCAGCAGCCAAGAGGTCTGGGGGAGAGATTCTGAAGCTTTCTTT
CASSQEVWGRDSEAFF
>13|TRBJ2-7|TRBV29-1|-|-
TGCAGCGCGGGGCAGGGCCTCTCCTACGAGCAGTACTTC
CSAGQGLSYEQYF
>13|TRBJ2-7|TRBV5-4|-|large
TGTGCCAGCAGCTTGTTGGCAGGGTACGAGCAGTACTTC
CASSLLAGYEQYF
>14|TRBJ2-5|TRBV5-1|TRBD1|-
TGCGCCAGCAGTCTGACAGGGGGCGCGGAGACCCAGTACTTC
CASSLTGGAETQYF
>14|TRBJ1-4|TRBV27|TRBD1|-
TGTGCCAGCTCCTGGAGGGGGCTCAATGAAAAACTGTTTTTT
CASSWRGLNEKLFF
>13|TRBJ2-5|TRBV5-8|-|-
TGTGCCAGCAGCTCGGCCGGGCAAGAGACCCAGTACTTC
CASSSAGQETQYF
>14|TRBJ2-3|TRBV7-3|-|-
TGTGCCAGCAGCTTACAGGGGTGGACAGATACGCAGTATTTT
CASSLQGWTDTQYF
>14|TRBJ2-5|TRBV28|-|-
TGTGCCAGCAGTTTTATGTTGGGCGGAGAGACCCAGTACTTC
CASSFMLGGETQYF
>17|TRBJ2-7|TRBV21-1|-|-
TGTGCCAGCAGCTCACGGGGTAGCGGGGGGGCCGGCGACGAGCAGTACTTC
CASSSRGSGGAGDEQYF
>13|TRBJ1-2|TRBV5-6|-|-
TGTGCCAGCAGCGGGACCGAGAACTATGGCTACACCTTC
CASSGTENYGYTF
>16|TRBJ1-3|TRBV7-9|-|once
TGTGCCAGCAGCTTAAATTTCATGAGCAGAAGAAACACCATATATTTT
CASSLNFMSRRNTIYF
>15|TRBJ2-3|TRBV30|-|-
TGTGCCTGGAGTGTAGGGACTTCGCTCACAGATACGCAGTATTTT
CAWSVGTSLTDTQYF
>13|TRBJ1-2|TRBV7-9|-|-
TGTGCCAGCAGCTTACTATCCGGGAATGGCTACACCTTC
CASSLLSGNGYTF
>15|TRBJ2-3|TRBV7-9|TRBD2|-
TGTGCCAGCAGCCCCCTAGCGGCTAGCACAGATACGCAGTATTTT
CASSPLAASTDTQYF
>15|TRBJ2-1|TRBV10-3|-|-
TGTGCCATCAGTGATCCGGAGGTAACGTACAATGAGCAGTTCTTC
CAISDPEVTYNEQFF
>13|TRBJ1-2|TRBV5-5|TRBD1|-
TGTGCCAGCAGCGACAGGGGATCCTATGGCTACACCTTC
CASSDRGSYGYTF
>15|TRBJ2-1|TRBV13|TRBD2|-
TGTGCCAGCAGCTTAAAGAGGCGGGAGGGAGGCGGGCAGTTCTTC
CASSLKRREGGGQFF
>17|TRBJ2-3|TRBV7-3|TRBD2|once
TGTGCCAGCAGCTTAACCTACACAGCGGGAGGAACAGATACGCAGTATTTT
CASSLTYTAGGTDTQYF
>15|TRBJ1-1|TRBV4-2|-|-
TGTGCCAGCAGCCACGCGGAAGTTCTGAACACTGAAGCTTTCTTT
CASSHAEVLNTEAFF
>12|TRBJ2-2|TRBV19|-|-
TGTGCCAGTAGTATATTAACCGGGGAGCTGTTTTTT
CASSILTGELFF
>14|TRBJ2-7|TRBV29-1|-|-
TGCAGCGTTGAAGGCGGCCACGGGGCCTACGAGCAGTACTTC
CSVEGGHGAYEQYF
>18|TRBJ1-6|TRBV15|-|-
TGTGCCACCAGGCCGTCCGACGACAGCCGCTCCTATAATTCACCCCTCCACTTT
CATRPSDDSRSYNSPLHF
>14|TRBJ1-5|TRBV27|-|-
TGTGCCAGCAGTTTGGGGGGCACTTATCAGCCCCAGCATTTT
CASSLGGTYQPQHF
>14|TRBJ1-1|TRBV13|-|-
TGTGCCAGCAGCTTAGGCCTCGGGAACACTGAAGCTTTCTTT
CASSLGLGNTEAFF
>15|TRBJ1-1|TRBV4-1|-|-
TGCGCCAGCAGCCAAGATGGGGGGCTTGGCACTGAAGCTTTCTTT
CASSQDGGLGTEAFF
>15|TRBJ2-7|TRBV4-2|TRBD2|-
TGTGCCAGCAGCCAACGGGGGGGGGACTCCTACGAGCAGTACTTC
CASSQRGGDSYEQYF
>16|TRBJ2-3|TRBV7-8|-|-
TGTGCCAGCAGCTTAGTGGCGAATTTAGGCACAGATACGCAGTATTTT
CASSLVANLGTDTQYF
>14|TRBJ2-3|TRBV27|TRBD2|once
TGTGCCAGCAGTTTAGGTGGGGGGGGGAATACGCAGTATTTT
CASSLGGGGNTQYF
>14|TRBJ2-7|TRBV7-9|-|-
TGTGCCAGCAGCTTAGCGCATTCTAGCGCCGAGCAGTACTTC
CASSLAHSSAEQYF
>14|TRBJ2-5|TRBV30|TRBD1|-
TGTGCCTGGAGTTTTACTGGGACAGAAGAGACCCAGTACTTC
CAWSFTGTEETQYF
>13|TRBJ2-1|TRBV19|-|-
TGTGCCAGTAGTATTACACAGGGCGATGAGCAGTTCTTC
CASSITQGDEQFF
>12|TRBJ1-3|TRBV4-3|-|-
TGCGCCAGCAGCCCGAATGGAAACACCATATATTTT
CASSPNGNTIYF
>15|TRBJ2-1|TRBV7-9|-|-
TGTGCCAGCAGTTCCAGCGGGACATCCTACAATGAGCAGTTCTTC
CASSSSGTSYNEQFF
>15|TRBJ1-5|TRBV19|-|-
TGTGCCAGTGGGGGGGCTTGGCCAAGCAATCAGCCCCAGCATTTT
CASGGAWPSNQPQHF
>14|TRBJ1-6|TRBV9|-|-
TGTGCCAGCAGTCCCGGCCGGGGGCGGTCACCCCTCCACTTT
CASSPGRGRSPLHF
>16|TRBJ2-6|TRBV27|-|once
TGTGCCAGCAGTTTCGCAGGGACGGCTGGGGCCAACGTCCTGACTTTC
CASSFAGTAGANVLTF
>15|TRBJ2-7|TRBV16|-|once
TGTGCCAGCAGCCCTACTGACGGGAGCTCCTACGAGCAGTACTTC
CASSPTDGSSYEQYF
>15|TRBJ2-1|TRBV11-2|TRBD2|-
TGTGCCAGCAGCCCAGGCCCTAGCGGTAACAATGAGCAGTTCTTC
CASSPGPSGNNEQFF
>14|TRBJ1-6|TRBV27|TRBD1|-
TGTGCCAGCAGTTCGGGACAGGGTAATTCACCCCTCCACTTT
CASSSGQGNSPLHF
>18|TRBJ2-7|TRBV7-9|TRBD2|-
TGTGCCAGCAGCCCAGGACTAGCGGGGGGGCCTCCGACCTACGAGCAGTACTTC
CASSPGLAGGPPTYEQYF
>15|TRBJ2-7|TRBV19|TRBD2|-
TGTGCCAGTCGCGACGAACTAGCGCCCTCCTACGAGCAGTACTTC
CASRDELAPSYEQYF
>16|TRBJ2-1|TRBV27|-|-
TGTGCCAGCAGTTTATCGTTCCTCTTGCGGGGCAATGAGCAGTTCTTC
CASSLSFLLRGNEQFF